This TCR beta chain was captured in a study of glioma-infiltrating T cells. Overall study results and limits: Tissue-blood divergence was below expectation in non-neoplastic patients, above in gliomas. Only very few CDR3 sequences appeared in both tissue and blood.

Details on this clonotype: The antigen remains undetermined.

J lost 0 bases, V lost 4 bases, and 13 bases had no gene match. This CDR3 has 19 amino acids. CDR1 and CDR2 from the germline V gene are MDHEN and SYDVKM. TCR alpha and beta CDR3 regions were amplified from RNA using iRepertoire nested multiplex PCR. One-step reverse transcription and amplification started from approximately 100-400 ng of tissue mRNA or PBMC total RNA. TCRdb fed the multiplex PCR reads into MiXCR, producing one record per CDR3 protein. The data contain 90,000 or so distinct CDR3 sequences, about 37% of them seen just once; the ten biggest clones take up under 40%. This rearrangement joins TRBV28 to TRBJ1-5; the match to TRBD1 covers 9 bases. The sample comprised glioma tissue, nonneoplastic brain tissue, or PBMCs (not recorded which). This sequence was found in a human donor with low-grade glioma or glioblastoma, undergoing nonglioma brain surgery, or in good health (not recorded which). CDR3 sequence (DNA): TGTGCCAGCAGTTCCAAGACAGGGGGGATCTTTTATAGCAATCAGCCCCAGCATTTT. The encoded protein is CASSSKTGGIFYSNQPQHF. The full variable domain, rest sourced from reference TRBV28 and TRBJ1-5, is DVKVTQSSRYLVKRTGEKVFLECVQDMDHENMFWYRQDPGLGLRLIYFSYDVKMKEKGDIPEGYSVSREKKERFSLILESASTNQTSMYLCASSSKTGGIFYSNQPQHFGDGTRLSIL.